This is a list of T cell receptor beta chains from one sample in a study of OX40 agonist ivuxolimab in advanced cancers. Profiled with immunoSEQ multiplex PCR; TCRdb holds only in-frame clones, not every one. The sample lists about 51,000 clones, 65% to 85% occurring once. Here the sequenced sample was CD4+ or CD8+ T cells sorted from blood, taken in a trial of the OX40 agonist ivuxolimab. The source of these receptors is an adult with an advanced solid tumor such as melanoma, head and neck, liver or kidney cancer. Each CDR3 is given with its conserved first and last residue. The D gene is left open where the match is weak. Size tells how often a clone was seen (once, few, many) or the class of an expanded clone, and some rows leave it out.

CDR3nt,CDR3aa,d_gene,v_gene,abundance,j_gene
TGTGCCAGCAGTTTAGGGGGCGCAGTAGGTTCGGGCTACACCTTC,CASSLGGAVGSGYTF,.,TRBV28,.,TRBJ1-2
TGTGCCAGCAGCCCAAACCCCCCTGAAGCTTTCTTT,CASSPNPPEAFF,.,TRBV6-1,.,TRBJ1-1
TGTGCCAGCAGCACCCGGGATCTCCGACGCGAGTTCTTC,CASSTRDLRREFF,.,TRBV5-6,.,TRBJ2-1
TGTGCCAGCAGTGAAGATCCAGCGGGCTCCTACGAGCAGTACTTC,CASSEDPAGSYEQYF,.,TRBV6-1,once,TRBJ2-7
TGTGCCAGCAGCTTGGGCCTCTCATCCGAAGCTTTCTTT,CASSLGLSSEAFF,.,TRBV5-5,.,TRBJ1-1
TGTGCCAGTAGGAAACAGGGTGACTATGGCTACACCTTC,CASRKQGDYGYTF,.,TRBV19,.,TRBJ1-2
TGTGCCATCAGTGAGTCGGTAGATACGCAGTATTTT,CAISESVDTQYF,.,TRBV10-3,.,TRBJ2-3
.,CASILVAGGREQYF,.,TRBV2,.,TRBJ2-7
TGCGCCAGCACAGGAACAGGGCCCTACAATGAGCAGTTCTTC,CASTGTGPYNEQFF,.,TRBV5-1,few,TRBJ2-1
TGTGCCAGCACTGATCTGACAGCGTTTATGAACACTGAAGCTTTCTTT,CASTDLTAFMNTEAFF,.,TRBV2,few,TRBJ1-1
TGTGCCAGCAGCCCCCGACTAGCGGGAGGTACTGGGGAGCAGTACTTC,CASSPRLAGGTGEQYF,TRBD2,TRBV11-2,few,TRBJ2-7